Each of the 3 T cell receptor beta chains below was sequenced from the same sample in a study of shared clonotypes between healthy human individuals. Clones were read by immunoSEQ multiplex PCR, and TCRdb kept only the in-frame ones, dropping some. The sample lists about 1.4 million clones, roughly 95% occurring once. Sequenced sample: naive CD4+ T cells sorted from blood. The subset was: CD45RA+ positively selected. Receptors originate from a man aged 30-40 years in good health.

The CDR3 protein is CATQWTSGRADTGELFF. For the CDR3, the DNA is TGTGCCACCCAATGGACTAGCGGGAGGGCGGACACCGGGGAGCTGTTTTTT. The chain joins TRBV10-3 to TRBJ2-2; 15 bases align to TRBD2. The CDR3 contains 17 residues. The trim removed 10 bases at V and 3 bases at J, leaving 9 bases unmatched. Germline V gene data show CDR1 as ENHRY and CDR2 as SYGVKD.

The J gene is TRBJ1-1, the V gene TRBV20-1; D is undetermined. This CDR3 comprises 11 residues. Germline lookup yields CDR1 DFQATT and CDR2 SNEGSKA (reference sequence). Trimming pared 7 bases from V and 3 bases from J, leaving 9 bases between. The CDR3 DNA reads TGCAGTGGGCGGAAGGACACTGAAGCTTTCTTT. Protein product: CSGRKDTEAFF.

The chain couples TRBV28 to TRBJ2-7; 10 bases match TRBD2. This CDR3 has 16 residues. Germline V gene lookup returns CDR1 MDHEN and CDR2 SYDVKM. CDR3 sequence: CATKLAGSYPLYEQYF. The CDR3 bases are TGTGCTACCAAACTAGCGGGATCTTACCCACTATACGAGCAGTACTTC. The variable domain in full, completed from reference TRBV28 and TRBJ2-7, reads DVKVTQSSRYLVKRTGEKVFLECVQDMDHENMFWYRQDPGLGLRLIYFSYDVKMKEKGDIPEGYSVSREKKERFSLILESASTNQTSMYLCATKLAGSYPLYEQYFGPGTRLTVT.